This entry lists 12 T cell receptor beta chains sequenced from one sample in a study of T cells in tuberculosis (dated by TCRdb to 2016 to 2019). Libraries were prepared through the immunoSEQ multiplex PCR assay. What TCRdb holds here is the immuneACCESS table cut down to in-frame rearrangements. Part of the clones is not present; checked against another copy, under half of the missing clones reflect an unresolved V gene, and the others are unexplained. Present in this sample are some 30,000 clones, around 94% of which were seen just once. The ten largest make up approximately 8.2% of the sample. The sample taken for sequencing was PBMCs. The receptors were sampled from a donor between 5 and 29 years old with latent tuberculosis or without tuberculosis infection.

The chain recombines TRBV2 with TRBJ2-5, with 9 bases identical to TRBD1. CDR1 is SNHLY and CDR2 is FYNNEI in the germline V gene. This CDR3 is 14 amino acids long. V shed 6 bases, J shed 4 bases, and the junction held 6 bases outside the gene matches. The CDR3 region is CASSSGTGIETQYF. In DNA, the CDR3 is TGTGCCAGCAGCTCCGGGACAGGGATAGAGACCCAGTACTTC.

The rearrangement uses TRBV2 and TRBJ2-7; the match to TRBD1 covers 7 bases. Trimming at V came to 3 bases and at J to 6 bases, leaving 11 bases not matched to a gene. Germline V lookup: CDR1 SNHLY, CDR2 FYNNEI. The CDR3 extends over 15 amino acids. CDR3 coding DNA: TGTGCCAGCAGTGAGACCGGGACAGAAACTGGCGAGCAGTACTTC. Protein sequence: CASSETGTETGEQYF.

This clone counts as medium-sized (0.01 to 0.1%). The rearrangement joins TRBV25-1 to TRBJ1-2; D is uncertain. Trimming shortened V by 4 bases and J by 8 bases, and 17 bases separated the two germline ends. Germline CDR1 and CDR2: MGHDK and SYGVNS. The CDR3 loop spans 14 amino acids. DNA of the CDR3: TGTGCCAGCAGTGCCCCGGGAGCCGCTGGGGGCTACACCTTC. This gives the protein CASSAPGAAGGYTF.

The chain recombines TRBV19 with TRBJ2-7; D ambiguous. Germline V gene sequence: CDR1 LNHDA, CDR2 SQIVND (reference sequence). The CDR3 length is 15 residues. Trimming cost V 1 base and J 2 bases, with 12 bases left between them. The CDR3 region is CASSIVADIAYEQYF. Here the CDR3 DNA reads TGTGCCAGTAGTATAGTCGCGGATATCGCCTACGAGCAGTACTTC.

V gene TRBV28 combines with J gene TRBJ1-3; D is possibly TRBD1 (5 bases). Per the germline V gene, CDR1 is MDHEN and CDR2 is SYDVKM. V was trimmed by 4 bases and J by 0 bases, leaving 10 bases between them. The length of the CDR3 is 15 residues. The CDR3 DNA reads TGTGCCAGCAGTTGGGACTGGAGCTCTGGAAACACCATATATTTT. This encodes CASSWDWSSGNTIYF. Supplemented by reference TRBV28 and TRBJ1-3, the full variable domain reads DVKVTQSSRYLVKRTGEKVFLECVQDMDHENMFWYRQDPGLGLRLIYFSYDVKMKEKGDIPEGYSVSREKKERFSLILESASTNQTSMYLCASSWDWSSGNTIYFGEGSWLTVV.

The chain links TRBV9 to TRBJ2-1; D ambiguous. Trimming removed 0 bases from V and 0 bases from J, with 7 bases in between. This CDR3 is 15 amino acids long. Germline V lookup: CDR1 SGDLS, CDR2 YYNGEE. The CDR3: CASSVEPRSYNEQFF. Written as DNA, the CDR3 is TGTGCCAGCAGCGTAGAGCCCCGCTCCTACAATGAGCAGTTCTTC.

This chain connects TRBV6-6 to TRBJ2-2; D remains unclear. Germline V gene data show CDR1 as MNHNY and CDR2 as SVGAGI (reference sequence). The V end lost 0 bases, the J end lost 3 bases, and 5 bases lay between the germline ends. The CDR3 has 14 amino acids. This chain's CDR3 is CASSYSSDTGELFF. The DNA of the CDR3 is TGTGCCAGCAGTTACTCCTCAGACACCGGGGAGCTGTTTTTT.

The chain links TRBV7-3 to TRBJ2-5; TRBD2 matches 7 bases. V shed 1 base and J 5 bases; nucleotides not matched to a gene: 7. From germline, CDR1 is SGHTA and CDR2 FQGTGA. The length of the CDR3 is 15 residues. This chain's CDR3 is CASSLNGGSGETQYF. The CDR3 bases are TGTGCCAGCAGCTTAAACGGCGGGAGCGGCGAGACCCAGTACTTC.

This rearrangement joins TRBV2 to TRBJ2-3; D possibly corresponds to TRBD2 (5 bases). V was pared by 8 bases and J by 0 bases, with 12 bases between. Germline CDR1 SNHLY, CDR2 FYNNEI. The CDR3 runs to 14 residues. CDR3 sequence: CASCLAGSTDTQYF. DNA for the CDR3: TGTGCCAGCTGCCTAGCAGGAAGCACAGATACGCAGTATTTT.

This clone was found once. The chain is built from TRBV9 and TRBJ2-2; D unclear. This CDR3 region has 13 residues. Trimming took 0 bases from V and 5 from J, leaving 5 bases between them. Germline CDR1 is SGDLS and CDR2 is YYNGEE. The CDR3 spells CASSVGGTGELFF. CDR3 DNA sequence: TGTGCCAGCAGCGTAGGAGGTACCGGGGAGCTGTTTTTT.

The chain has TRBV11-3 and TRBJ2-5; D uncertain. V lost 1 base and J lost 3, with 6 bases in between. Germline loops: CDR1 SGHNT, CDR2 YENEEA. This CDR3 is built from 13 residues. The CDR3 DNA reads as TGTGCCAGCAGCTTAGGGGCTAAAGAGACCCAGTACTTC. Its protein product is CASSLGAKETQYF.

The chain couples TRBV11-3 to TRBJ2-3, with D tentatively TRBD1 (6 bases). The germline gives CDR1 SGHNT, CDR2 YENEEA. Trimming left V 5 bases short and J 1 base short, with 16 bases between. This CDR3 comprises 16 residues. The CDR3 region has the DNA TGTGCCAGCAGCCTCCGGACAGCCGGGGGCACAGATACGCAGTATTTT. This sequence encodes CASSLRTAGGTDTQYF.